This TCR beta chain was observed in a study of T cells in Graves' hyperthyroidism and ophthalmopathy (dated by TCRdb to between 2019 and 2020). Background for the entire study: Peripheral blood was collected at initial diagnosis, before any treatment. Prospective prediction of ophthalmopathy was tested in an independent validation cohort of fewer than 20 hyperthyroidism patients and 15 to 17 patients who later progressed to ophthalmopathy. After sampling, hyperthyroidism patients received methimazole starting at 30 mg daily, and ophthalmopathy patients received high-dose intravenous methylprednisolone. The approximately 100 discovery patients were divided at random into training and test sets in a 7:3 ratio. According to the paper, TCR Vbeta CDR3 sequencing was carried out on about 140 peripheral blood samples, which came from approximately 43 ophthalmopathy, around 75 hyperthyroidism and approximately 17 progressor patients. To identify distinguishing TCR V-J signatures, a discovery cohort of about 100 patients was used, comprising some 45 with Graves' ophthalmopathy and around 57 with stable Graves' hyperthyroidism. Thyroid tissue and blood T-cell repertoires from six Graves' hyperthyroidism patients were also compared in the study. Beyond this particular receptor, the publication reports: Ophthalmopathy was separated from stable hyperthyroidism by a 13 V-J signature model, with 85% to 90% sensitivity and 81% to 82% specificity obtained in cross-validation and 80%/75% obtained in testing. No statistical method was used to set the sample size in advance, and investigators knew the group allocation. In validation, progression to ophthalmopathy was predicted by the model with nearly 71% sensitivity and roughly 72% specificity, a median of roughly six months before onset. Most expanded thyroid clonotypes (frequency above 0.001) were also found in blood, which suggests that blood repertoires may mirror thyroid immune responses.

In the ophthalmopathy patients, disease was moderately to severely active, with a Clinical Activity Score of 3 or more, a NOSPECS grade of 4 or more, and a duration of less than 3 months. Exclusion was applied to patients with uncontrolled infections, other autoimmune diseases, pregnancy or lactation. Clinical symptoms, serum thyroxine and TRAb, thyroid ultrasound, and orbital computed tomography formed the basis for the diagnoses. PBMCs were separated from roughly 9.6 ml of fresh peripheral blood using Ficoll-Paque density gradient centrifugation. Trizol reagent was used to extract total RNA, and RNA quality was then checked on an Agilent 2100 Bioanalyzer. Concerning this clonotype itself: The antigen it binds to is not known. Base qualities are missing; no much larger clone stands one base away.

Amplification of TCR beta CDR3 regions was carried out from RNA transcripts. For the first round of RT-PCR on the TCR CDR3, the HTBI primer set was used together with the Qiagen OneStep RT-PCR kit. Libraries were constructed in a second round of multiplex PCR, after which size selection and purification were performed. The libraries were sequenced on an Illumina HiSeq2000 using paired-end 100 bp reads. The paper's processing steps were these. Raw data were processed with SOAPnuke, discarding reads with adapters, uncalled bases, mean Phred below 15, or no exact constant-primer or identifier match. COPE v1.2.5 was used to merge high-quality paired reads, and clonotypes were defined as unique nucleotide sequences. MiTCR v1.1 was used to align the clonotypes against IMGT TRBV, TRBD and TRBJ reference segments. Analysis was restricted to V-J combinations with a frequency above 0.0001, which covered 98% to 99.2% of repertoires. The TCS score was defined as the ratio of F50 (clonal expansion) to E x V (chaos), calculated using BLOSUM62-based TCRdist between CDR3 peptides within each V-J. Welch's t-statistics and random forest reduced some 510 V-J features to 13, which were used in a naive Bayes classifier (R e1071). In TCRdb, the public reads were trimmed at Q25 with fastp and aligned with MiXCR, with productive beta chains retained. Every CDR3 protein is listed once, alongside the most common genes and DNA of its rows. The V and J calls come from TCRdb's annotation, not from the publication. The sample table contains approximately 530,000 distinct CDR3 sequences; only one count was recorded for just under 20% of them. The biggest ten clones account for roughly 50% of the sample.

The sequence was collected from a man aged 35 to 55 with Graves' ophthalmopathy. The material sequenced was blood.

The DNA sequence is TGTGCCAGCAGCGCGACGTATGCCGGGGAGCTGTTTTTT. Protein translation: CASSATYAGELFF. The chain is made from TRBV7-3 and TRBJ2-2; there is no confident call for the D gene. V and J are truncated by 5 bases and 6 bases respectively, leaving an intervening sequence of 10 bases. CDR1 SGHTA and CDR2 FQGTGA are derived from the germline V gene. The CDR3 numbers 13 residues from cysteine through phenylalanine. Only the CDR3 DNA stays, 39 bases, in frame from base 1.